The rows below give T cell receptor beta chains drawn from one sample of a study of cytomegalovirus exposure and HLA in healthy donors. Profiled with immunoSEQ multiplex PCR; TCRdb holds only in-frame clones, not every one. The sample consists of 150,000 or so clones, about 80% of them appearing once. What was sequenced was PBMCs. The receptors were gathered from a man aged 50-59 years in good health and CMV-seropositive. Each CDR3 is given with its conserved first and last residue. Fields, in order: V gene, J gene, clone size, D gene, CDR3 protein, CDR3 DNA. The D gene is left open where the match is weak. Rows may omit the clone size; those that give it use once, few, many or a size class.

>TRBV6-5|TRBJ2-3|NA|NA
CASTEGTGTDTRYF
TGTGCCAGCACCGAAGGGACTGGCACAGATACGCGGTATTTT
>TRBV5-1|TRBJ1-5|NA|NA
CASSWGTENQPQHF
TGCGCCAGCAGCTGGGGCACGGAGAATCAGCCCCAGCATTTT
>TRBV5-4|TRBJ2-3|NA|NA
CASSPRGRGPTDTQYF
TGTGCCAGCAGCCCCAGGGGGCGGGGGCCAACAGATACGCAGTATTTT
>TRBV4-2|TRBJ2-2|NA|TRBD1
CASSQDGQGSGELFF
TGTGCCAGCAGCCAAGACGGACAGGGTTCGGGGGAGCTGTTTTTT
>TRBV5-1|TRBJ2-3|NA|NA
CASSTGSTDTQYF
TGCGCCAGCAGTACAGGAAGCACAGATACGCAGTATTTT
>TRBV5-1|TRBJ2-5|NA|TRBD1
CASSSGQGGETQYF
TGCGCCAGCAGCTCGGGACAGGGAGGGGAGACCCAGTACTTC
>TRBV30|TRBJ1-4|NA|NA
CAWSVRGLPKPNEKLFF
TGTGCCTGGAGTGTACGTGGCCTCCCGAAACCCAATGAAAAACTGTTTTTT
>TRBV5-1|TRBJ1-6|NA|NA
CASSHRDTYNSPLHF
TGCGCCAGCAGCCACAGGGATACCTATAATTCACCCCTCCACTTT
>TRBV5-6|TRBJ1-5|once|TRBD1
CATKEVRGQGATGNQPQHF
TGTGCCACCAAGGAGGTGAGGGGACAGGGAGCGACGGGCAATCAGCCCCAGCATTTT
>TRBV5-4|TRBJ1-2|NA|TRBD1
CASSLQGAYGYTF
TGTGCCAGCAGCTTGCAGGGGGCTTATGGCTACACCTTC
>TRBV7-7|TRBJ2-7|NA|NA
CASSIGRGYEQYF
TGTGCCAGCAGCATCGGACGGGGCTACGAGCAGTACTTC
>TRBV5-1|TRBJ2-3|few|TRBD2
CASSLSGSPLSSDTQYF
TGCGCCAGCAGCTTGAGCGGGAGCCCCCTTTCTTCAGATACGCAGTATTTT